Listed below are T cell receptor beta chains from one sample, sequenced in a study of cytomegalovirus exposure and HLA in healthy donors. Repertoires were generated with immunoSEQ multiplex PCR, while TCRdb's copy carries only in-frame clones and drops some. Of 150,000 to 200,000 clones in the sample, 75% to 80% were seen once. Sequencing input: PBMCs. These receptors all stem from a woman aged 40 to 49 in good health and CMV-seronegative. Each CDR3 is given with its conserved first and last residue. The order of the fields is V gene, clone size, D gene, CDR3 length, J gene, CDR3 protein, CDR3 DNA. The D gene is left open where the match is weak. Where a row states a size, it is once, few, many or the class of an expanded clone; other rows omit it.

v_gene: TRBV6-6
abundance: .
d_gene: .
len: 14
j_gene: TRBJ1-1
CDR3aa: CASNWAGWNTEAFF
CDR3nt: TGTGCCTCAAACTGGGCAGGCTGGAACACTGAAGCTTTCTTT

v_gene: TRBV2
abundance: .
d_gene: TRBD1
len: 13
j_gene: TRBJ1-2
CDR3aa: CASSLDRVGGYTF
CDR3nt: TGTGCCAGCAGTCTAGACAGGGTGGGTGGCTACACCTTC

v_gene: TRBV5-1
abundance: .
d_gene: .
len: 13
j_gene: TRBJ1-1
CDR3aa: CASSLTGSFEAFF
CDR3nt: TGCGCCAGCAGCTTGACAGGATCTTTTGAAGCTTTCTTT

v_gene: TRBV7-9
abundance: .
d_gene: .
len: 15
j_gene: TRBJ2-1
CDR3aa: CASSSTNRVGNEQFF
CDR3nt: TGTGCCAGCAGCTCCACAAACAGGGTAGGGAATGAGCAGTTCTTC

v_gene: TRBV28
abundance: .
d_gene: TRBD1
len: 14
j_gene: TRBJ1-6
CDR3aa: CASSRTGLGSPLHF
CDR3nt: TGTGCCAGCAGTCGGACAGGGCTCGGGTCACCCCTCCACTTT

v_gene: TRBV5-1
abundance: .
d_gene: TRBD1
len: 15
j_gene: TRBJ2-1
CDR3aa: CASSPGTGSSNEQFF
CDR3nt: TGCGCCAGCAGCCCCGGGACAGGGTCCTCCAATGAGCAGTTCTTC

v_gene: TRBV19
abundance: .
d_gene: .
len: 11
j_gene: TRBJ1-1
CDR3aa: CASSIGQKSFF
CDR3nt: TGTGCCAGTAGTATTGGTCAGAAGTCTTTCTTT

v_gene: TRBV7-7
abundance: .
d_gene: TRBD1
len: 16
j_gene: TRBJ2-1
CDR3aa: CASSLNPQGDLDEQFF
CDR3nt: TGTGCCAGCAGCTTAAATCCACAGGGGGATCTCGATGAGCAGTTCTTC

v_gene: TRBV4-2
abundance: .
d_gene: .
len: 16
j_gene: TRBJ1-1
CDR3aa: CASSQEWTAMNTEAFF
CDR3nt: TGTGCCAGCAGCCAAGAATGGACAGCCATGAACACTGAAGCTTTCTTT

v_gene: TRBV19
abundance: .
d_gene: .
len: 13
j_gene: TRBJ1-2
CDR3aa: CASGRVANYGYTF
CDR3nt: TGTGCCAGTGGCAGGGTGGCGAACTATGGCTACACCTTC

v_gene: TRBV9
abundance: once
d_gene: .
len: 13
j_gene: TRBJ1-5
CDR3aa: CASSAAENQPQHF
CDR3nt: TGTGCCAGCAGCGCCGCAGAAAATCAGCCCCAGCATTTT

v_gene: TRBV5-1
abundance: .
d_gene: TRBD1
len: 15
j_gene: TRBJ2-3
CDR3aa: CASSLVQGGTDTQYF
CDR3nt: TGCGCCAGCAGCTTGGTACAGGGGGGCACAGATACGCAGTATTTT

v_gene: TRBV29-1
abundance: .
d_gene: TRBD1
len: 12
j_gene: TRBJ1-2
CDR3aa: CSASGTGYGYTF
CDR3nt: TGCAGCGCCTCCGGGACAGGGTATGGCTACACCTTC

v_gene: TRBV28
abundance: .
d_gene: .
len: 15
j_gene: TRBJ2-3
CDR3aa: CASTPPWALTDTQYF
CDR3nt: TGTGCCAGCACCCCCCCGTGGGCCCTCACAGATACGCAGTATTTT

v_gene: TRBV28
abundance: .
d_gene: .
len: 14
j_gene: TRBJ1-1
CDR3aa: CASSRRGPNTEAFF
CDR3nt: TGTGCCAGCAGTCGCAGGGGTCCTAACACTGAAGCTTTCTTT

v_gene: TRBV4-1
abundance: .
d_gene: TRBD2
len: 15
j_gene: TRBJ2-1
CDR3aa: CASSQLAAVYNEQFF
CDR3nt: TGCGCCAGCAGCCAACTAGCGGCTGTCTACAATGAGCAGTTCTTC

v_gene: TRBV7-9
abundance: few
d_gene: TRBD1
len: 13
j_gene: TRBJ2-1
CDR3aa: CASSLGQGNEQFF
CDR3nt: TGTGCCAGCAGCTTAGGACAGGGTAATGAGCAGTTCTTC

v_gene: TRBV28
abundance: .
d_gene: .
len: 18
j_gene: TRBJ1-4
CDR3aa: CASSTEPGLIFFGEKLFF
CDR3nt: TGTGCCAGCAGTACCGAACCGGGACTTATCTTTTTTGGTGAAAAACTGTTTTTT

v_gene: TRBV25-1
abundance: .
d_gene: TRBD1
len: 16
j_gene: TRBJ1-3
CDR3aa: CASSEPGGYSGNTIYF
CDR3nt: TGTGCCAGCAGTGAGCCAGGGGGGTATTCTGGAAACACCATATATTTT

v_gene: TRBV18
abundance: once
d_gene: .
len: 18
j_gene: TRBJ2-6
CDR3aa: CASSPLVILDSGANVLTF
CDR3nt: TGTGCCAGCTCACCGCTTGTGATACTAGACTCTGGGGCCAACGTCCTGACTTTC

v_gene: TRBV6-1
abundance: .
d_gene: .
len: 13
j_gene: TRBJ2-7
CDR3aa: CASGRVGSYEQYF
CDR3nt: TGTGCCAGCGGTCGGGTCGGCTCCTACGAGCAGTACTTC

v_gene: TRBV19
abundance: .
d_gene: TRBD1
len: 16
j_gene: TRBJ2-7
CDR3aa: CASSIRPGQRYYEQYF
CDR3nt: TGTGCCAGTAGTATCCGCCCGGGACAGCGATACTACGAGCAGTACTTC

v_gene: TRBV7-2
abundance: .
d_gene: TRBD1
len: 13
j_gene: TRBJ1-6
CDR3aa: CASSLTTGAPLHF
CDR3nt: TGTGCCAGCAGCTTGACGACAGGGGCACCCCTCCACTTT

v_gene: TRBV5-6
abundance: .
d_gene: .
len: 15
j_gene: TRBJ1-2
CDR3aa: CASSLASRTNYGYTF
CDR3nt: TGTGCCAGCAGCTTGGCTTCCCGTACTAACTATGGCTACACCTTC